This TCR beta chain was sequenced for a study of identical twins (TCRdb year 2016). Regarding the research as a whole: To test whether fetal clonotypes persist, this study deep-sequenced TCR alpha and beta repertoires from monozygotic twins, from unrelated adults of various ages, and from cord blood. Replicate twin experiments were performed at different times using different library preparation protocols to rule out contamination. The investigation overall reported the following: Out-of-frame TCR alpha sharing in monozygotic twins was systematically underestimated by recombination models, whereas sharing between unrelated individuals was in agreement with the recombination models. Because the same donors could not be followed over many years, the conclusions relied on cross-sectional statistical analysis. Invariant T cells such as MAIT and iNKT could partly confound zero-insertion analyses, though diverse VJ usage argued against this for most clonotypes. Compared with coincidental sharing between unrelated individuals, an excess of low generation-probability sequences was observed among out-of-frame TCR alpha sequences shared between twins. A weaker excess of twin sharing was found in beta out-of-frame sequences because the signal-to-noise ratio was lowered by fewer shared sequences. Fewer insertions were carried by abundant cord blood beta clonotypes, a similar but weaker trend appeared in young adult naive repertoires, and no such trend appeared in memory repertoires.

All donors were healthy Caucasians. The study also sequenced three unrelated non-twin adults: a male aged 18 to 30, a male aged 50 to 60 and a female aged 50 to 60. Miltenyi CD45RO+ enrichment and human naive T-cell isolation kits were used to isolate memory (CD45RO+) and naive T cells from PBMC. Library method: 5' RACE. The instrument given in TCRdb is Illumina HiSeq 2000. Template switching added a universal primer binding site, and the final cDNA carried a unique molecular identifier that allowed TCR cDNA molecules to be counted accurately. Specific primers in the conserved constant-segment region were used to synthesize first-strand cDNA for TCR alpha and beta chains. To control for contamination, every cDNA library carried two barcodes: a SMART-Mk sample barcode plus Illumina barcodes. TruSeq adapter sequences, together with Illumina sample barcodes, were added in two successive PCR steps. Sequencing of the TCR alpha and beta cDNA libraries was done on the Illumina HiSeq platform using custom primers. The source study handled its data this way. Unique molecular identifiers were extracted from raw reads with MiGEC, and CDR3 positions were determined with MiXCR. Recombination models were inferred per individual with the repgenHMM and IGoR tools using an EM algorithm. The analysis of shared clonotypes was done with the tcR package in R, with sharing normalized by the product of cloneset sizes. To study raw recombination without the effects of thymic and clonal selection, out-of-frame nonproductive sequences were analyzed. TCRdb redid the processing of the public reads, applying fastp at Q25 and MiXCR, and retained in-frame beta chains. When rows share a CDR3 protein, they turn into one entry using the most common DNA and genes. TCRdb, not the authors, supplied the V and J calls. Present in this sample are 420,000 or so distinct CDR3 sequences, 18% of which were seen just once. The top ten clones comprise approximately 12% of the sample.

The germline V gene yields MDHEN for CDR1 and SYDVKM for CDR2. Including cysteine and phenylalanine, the CDR3 has 16 amino acids. Just CDR3 DNA is preserved here, 48 bases in frame from base 1. Trimmed from V: 6 bases; trimmed from J: 3 bases; junction bases lacking a gene match: 13. On this clonotype itself: It has no known antigen specificity. No much larger clonotype is one base removed from it; base qualities were not supplied.

This chain joins TRBV28 to TRBJ2-7; 8 middle bases align to TRBD1. This TCR came from a middle-aged man in good health. Specimen: naive T cells sorted from blood. The meaning of the sample's cell subset or site label: cells isolated with a human naive T-cell isolation kit. The nucleotide sequence is given as TGTGCCAGCAGCTACCCCTTAGGACAGGGACGCTACGAGCAGTACTTC. This translates into CASSYPLGQGRYEQYF.